This is a list of T cell receptor beta chains from one sample in a study of T cell clones after liver transplantation. The assay was immunoSEQ multiplex PCR, and TCRdb's table has in-frame clones only and misses some. The data show tens of thousands of clones, 80% to 95% seen once. The material was CD4+ T cells from blood, obtained roughly 26 months after liver transplant. Receptor source: a human patient who received a liver transplant. Some T cells may be supplied by the graft donor. Both conserved end residues are trimmed from each CDR3.

j_call,cdr3_length,v_call,cdr3_aa
TRBJ2-1,12,TRBV29-1,SLETSGAYNEQF
TRBJ2-1,17,TRBV5-1,ASSSPGQGATGSYNEQF
TRBJ2-1,13,TRBV5-1,ASSVAGGSYNEQF
TRBJ2-1,14,TRBV9,ASSVATEYSYNEQF
TRBJ2-7,14,TRBV5-1,ASSLGGLAGTYEQY
TRBJ2-5,9,TRBV11-3,ASSLVGTQY
TRBJ2-3,13,TRBV6-5,ASSPRATSTDTQY
TRBJ2-7,10,TRBV19,ASSQRNREQY
TRBJ2-7,13,TRBV25-1,ASSETGTGTAQQY
TRBJ2-2,14,TRBV27,ASRLRGLADTGELF
TRBJ1-2,14,TRBV6-1,ASSEGHPGRAYGYT
TRBJ1-5,11,TRBV12-5,ASGSFGNQPQH
TRBJ1-2,13,TRBV4-1,ASSQDGGANYGYT
TRBJ2-1,9,TRBV6-6,ASSTLTEQF
TRBJ2-5,14,TRBV14,ASSRLLAGGRETQY
TRBJ2-1,13,TRBV14,ASSQEIPYSREQF
TRBJ2-5,13,TRBV11-2,ASSLAKGQPETQY
TRBJ2-7,12,TRBV25-1,ASSGLAASYEQY
TRBJ2-2,12,TRBV7-3,ASSTGDNTGELF
TRBJ2-7,11,TRBV2,ASRGDTFYEQY
TRBJ1-3,12,TRBV27,ASSPNRGRNTIY
TRBJ2-7,11,TRBV18,ASSPPGLYEQY
TRBJ2-6,14,TRBV19,ASSILLSSGANVLT
TRBJ2-7,10,TRBV11-1,ASSLGIHEQY
TRBJ1-2,11,TRBV7-2,ASSLHRVGGYT
TRBJ1-2,13,TRBV5-4,ASSLARAGGYGYT
TRBJ1-1,13,TRBV5-4,ASSLVDRKNTEAF
TRBJ2-3,13,TRBV5-4,ASSLGTDRTDTQY
TRBJ1-2,13,TRBV6-5,ASSYEGQGKDGYT
TRBJ2-4,12,TRBV6-1,ASSGTGGRSIQY
TRBJ2-1,15,TRBV5-1,ASSILLAESSYNEQF
TRBJ2-1,14,TRBV28,ASSGLAGGGRNEQF
TRBJ2-3,12,TRBV28,ASSSLGDEDTQY
TRBJ2-7,17,TRBV7-8,ASSLKDRQTSGRGLEQY
TRBJ1-5,11,TRBV7-2,ASSLIDNQPQH
TRBJ1-5,14,TRBV6-1,ASSEVRPGGDQPQH
TRBJ2-3,13,TRBV29-1,SPPSTNSSTDTQY
TRBJ1-1,11,TRBV11-2,ASSVGQGTEAF
TRBJ1-4,9,TRBV25-1,ASSEMGPLS
TRBJ1-1,11,TRBV7-9,ASSSRRGTEAF
TRBJ2-2,11,TRBV9,ASSVGLGGELF